Following are 2 T cell receptor beta chains from one sample sequenced in a study of blood T cell repertoires in COVID-19. The data were produced by immunoSEQ multiplex PCR, yet TCRdb's version contains in-frame clones alone and is incomplete. The table records hundreds of thousands of clones, 75% to 90% of them present only once. What was sequenced was PBMCs or T cells enriched from blood (not recorded which). All receptors come from a man aged 18 to 35 who had recovered from COVID-19.

J is TRBJ2-3 and V is TRBV12-3 or TRBV12-4, with D unresolved. The V end was cut by 6 bases, the J end by 6 bases, with 10 bases between. The CDR3 covers 12 residues. CDR3 in DNA: TGTGCCAGCAGAGAACAACAGGATACGCAGTATTTT. It specifies CASREQQDTQYF.

This clone was detected only once. The gene calls are TRBV4-2 and TRBJ2-3, with a possible D match to TRBD2 (6 bases). The CDR3 contains 17 residues. The germline V and J ends were trimmed by 4 bases and 2 bases, with 19 bases remaining between them. Germline V gene data show CDR1 as LGHNA and CDR2 as YNFKEQ. The CDR3 bases are TGTGCCAGCAGCCGCACTTACGGTAGCGGACACACAGATACGCAGTATTTT. It specifies CASSRTYGSGHTDTQYF.